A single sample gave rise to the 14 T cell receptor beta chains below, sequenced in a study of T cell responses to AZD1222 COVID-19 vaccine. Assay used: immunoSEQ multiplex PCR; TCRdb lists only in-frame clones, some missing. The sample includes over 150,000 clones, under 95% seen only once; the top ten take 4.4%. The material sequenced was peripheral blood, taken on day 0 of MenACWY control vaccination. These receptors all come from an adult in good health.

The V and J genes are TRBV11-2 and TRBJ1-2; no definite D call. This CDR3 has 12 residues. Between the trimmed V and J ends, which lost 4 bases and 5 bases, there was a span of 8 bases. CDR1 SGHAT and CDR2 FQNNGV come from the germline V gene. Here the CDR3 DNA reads TGTGCCAGCAGCTCGTACCAGTATGGCTACACCTTC. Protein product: CASSSYQYGYTF.

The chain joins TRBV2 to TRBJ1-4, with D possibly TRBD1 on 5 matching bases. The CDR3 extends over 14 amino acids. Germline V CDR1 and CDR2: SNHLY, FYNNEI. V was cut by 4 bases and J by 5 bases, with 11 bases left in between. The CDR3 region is CASSGGTSNEKLFF. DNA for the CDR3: TGTGCCAGCAGTGGGGGGACTTCGAATGAAAAACTGTTTTTT.

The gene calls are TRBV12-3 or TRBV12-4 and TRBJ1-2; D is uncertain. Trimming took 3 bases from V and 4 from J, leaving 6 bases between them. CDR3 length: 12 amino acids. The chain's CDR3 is CASSLFSYGYTF. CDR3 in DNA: TGTGCCAGCAGTTTGTTCTCCTATGGCTACACCTTC.

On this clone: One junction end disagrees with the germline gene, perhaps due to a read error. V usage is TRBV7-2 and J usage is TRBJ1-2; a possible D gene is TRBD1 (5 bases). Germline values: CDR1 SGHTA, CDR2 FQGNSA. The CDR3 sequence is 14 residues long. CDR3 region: CASSSTGTALSQGF. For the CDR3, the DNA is TGTGCCAGCAGCTCGACCGGGACCGCCTTAAGTCAGGGCTTC.

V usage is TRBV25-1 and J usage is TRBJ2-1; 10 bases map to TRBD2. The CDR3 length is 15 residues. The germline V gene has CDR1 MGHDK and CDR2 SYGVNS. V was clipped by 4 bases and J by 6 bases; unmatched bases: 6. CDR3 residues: CASSVFLAGVNEQFF. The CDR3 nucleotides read TGTGCCAGCAGTGTCTTCCTAGCGGGGGTCAATGAGCAGTTCTTC.

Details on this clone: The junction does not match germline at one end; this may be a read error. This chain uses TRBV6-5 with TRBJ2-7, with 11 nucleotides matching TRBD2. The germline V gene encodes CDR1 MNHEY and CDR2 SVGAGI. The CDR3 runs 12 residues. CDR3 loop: CASRTLAGVQLF. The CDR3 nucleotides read TGTGCCAGCAGGACACTAGCGGGAGTCCAATTATTC.

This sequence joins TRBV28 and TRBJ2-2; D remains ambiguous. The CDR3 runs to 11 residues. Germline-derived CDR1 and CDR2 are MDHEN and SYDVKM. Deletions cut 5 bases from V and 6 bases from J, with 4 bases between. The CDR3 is CASSRSGELFF. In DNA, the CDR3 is TGTGCCAGCAGTCGTTCCGGGGAGCTGTTTTTT. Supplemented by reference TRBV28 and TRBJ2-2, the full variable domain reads DVKVTQSSRYLVKRTGEKVFLECVQDMDHENMFWYRQDPGLGLRLIYFSYDVKMKEKGDIPEGYSVSREKKERFSLILESASTNQTSMYLCASSRSGELFFGEGSRLTVL.

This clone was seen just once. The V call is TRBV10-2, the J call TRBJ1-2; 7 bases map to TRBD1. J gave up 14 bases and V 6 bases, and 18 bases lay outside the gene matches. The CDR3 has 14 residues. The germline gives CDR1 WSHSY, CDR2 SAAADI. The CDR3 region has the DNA TGCGCCAGCAGCGAAGGGACAGCAAAGCGAGGAGGGACCTTC. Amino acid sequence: CASSEGTAKRGGTF.

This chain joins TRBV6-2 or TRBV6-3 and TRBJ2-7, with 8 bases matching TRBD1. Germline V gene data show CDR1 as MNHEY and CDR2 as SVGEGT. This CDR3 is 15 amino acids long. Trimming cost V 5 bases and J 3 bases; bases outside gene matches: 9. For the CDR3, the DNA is TGTGCCAGCAGTGAGGGACAGGCCCCGCTCTACGAGCAGTACTTC. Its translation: CASSEGQAPLYEQYF.

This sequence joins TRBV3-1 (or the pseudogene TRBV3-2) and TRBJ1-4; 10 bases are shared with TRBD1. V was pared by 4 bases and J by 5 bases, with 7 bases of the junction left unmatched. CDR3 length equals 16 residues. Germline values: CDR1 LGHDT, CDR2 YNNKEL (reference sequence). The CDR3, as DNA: TGTGCCAGCAGCCTCCTGAGGGACAGGGGAAATGAAAAACTGTTTTTT. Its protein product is CASSLLRDRGNEKLFF.

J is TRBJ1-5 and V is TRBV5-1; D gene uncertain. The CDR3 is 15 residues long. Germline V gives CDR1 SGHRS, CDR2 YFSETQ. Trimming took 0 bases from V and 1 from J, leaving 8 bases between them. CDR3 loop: CASSLGPISNQPQHF. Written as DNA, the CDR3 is TGCGCCAGCAGCTTGGGACCGATCAGCAATCAGCCCCAGCATTTT.

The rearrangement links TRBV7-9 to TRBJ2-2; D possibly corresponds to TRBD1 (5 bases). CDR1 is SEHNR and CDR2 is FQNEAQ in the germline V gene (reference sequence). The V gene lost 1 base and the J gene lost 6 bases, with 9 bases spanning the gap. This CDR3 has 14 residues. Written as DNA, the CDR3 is TGTGCCAGCAGCTTAGTTCAGGGCTCCGGGGAGCTGTTTTTT. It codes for CASSLVQGSGELFF. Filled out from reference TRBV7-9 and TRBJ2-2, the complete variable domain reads DTGVSQNPRHKITKRGQNVTFRCDPISEHNRLYWYRQTLGQGPEFLTYFQNEAQLEKSRLLSDRFSAERPKGSFSTLEIQRTEQGDSAMYLCASSLVQGSGELFFGEGSRLTVL.

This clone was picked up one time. The CDR3 sequence is CAISGASGRGEQYF. The CDR3 nucleotides are TGTGCCATCAGTGGCGCTAGCGGGAGGGGAGAGCAGTACTTC. The chain is built from TRBV10-3 and TRBJ2-7, with TRBD2 matching 12 bases. This CDR3 is built from 14 residues. V trimming: 4 bases; J trimming: 7 bases; junction bases outside the gene matches: 5. Germline lookup yields CDR1 ENHRY and CDR2 SYGVKD.

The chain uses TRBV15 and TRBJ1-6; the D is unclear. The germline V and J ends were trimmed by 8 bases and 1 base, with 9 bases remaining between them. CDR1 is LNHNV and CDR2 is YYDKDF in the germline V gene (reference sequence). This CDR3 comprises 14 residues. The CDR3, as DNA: TGTGCCACCGGCAAGAGGTCCTATAATTCACCCCTCCACTTT. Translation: CATGKRSYNSPLHF.